The T cell receptor (beta chain) described here comes from a study of blood T cell repertoires in COVID-19 (dated by TCRdb to about 2020). As for the study more broadly: Samples from collaborators originated in the United States, Italy and Spain and spanned both the acute and convalescent phases of COVID-19. A freely available public database, intended as a resource for researchers studying the immune response to SARS-CoV-2, is where the repertoires were released. Deeply sampled blood TCRbeta repertoires from subjects exposed to, actively infected with, or recovered from COVID-19 were included in the dataset. Where available, HLA class I and class II types were obtained from metadata supplied by the sample provider rather than from assay-based typing. The sample metadata nearly always contained a de-identified subject ID, COVID-19 status, age in years and sex. The material from the prospective study consisted of cDNA or gDNA derived from T cells, B-cell-depleted T cells, or PBMCs. The samples were drawn from two sources: the first 160 participants of the ongoing ImmuneRACE study, and 1,000 to 1,500 subjects contributed by 6 global collaborators.

The collaborating institutions used their own protocols to collect whole blood in K2EDTA tubes. For TCRbeta analysis, collaborators shipped samples as frozen whole blood, isolated PBMCs, or DNA extracted from either of those sample types. Study-wide findings and limitations: The amount of clinical and demographic metadata varied by source and participant and was provided uncurated.

In the case of this clone: Its target antigen remains unknown. Nothing much larger sits one base from this clone, and base qualities are not available.

As encoded in the germline V gene, CDR1 is MNHEY while CDR2 is SVGAGI. Unmatched junction bases come to 6, with V trimmed by 5 bases and J by 8 bases. From the cysteine through the phenylalanine, the CDR3 covers 15 amino acids. The read is trimmed to its CDR3 DNA, 45 bases read in frame from base 1. The immunoSEQ Assay, a bias-controlled multiplex PCR, was used to amplify TCRbeta CDR3 regions from genomic DNA. The source study handled its data this way. Within the assay, amplification of reference gene primers was used to estimate how many nucleated cells each sample contained. Sequence reads were collapsed and filtered to measure the absolute abundance of every unique TCRbeta CDR3 rearrangement. For each sample, productive Simpson clonality was calculated as the square root of Simpson's diversity index over productive rearrangements. Here the immuneACCESS table is served through TCRdb, limited to in-frame sequences with V and J called. Missing clones are a known gap in these copies; in checked studies unresolved V genes cover under half, and the rest lacks a known reason. The DNA gave D and trimming, while V, J and clone size come from that table. The sample records about 160,000 clones, roughly nine tenths of which are singletons. 0.5% to 0.55% of the sample rests with the top ten.

This chain joins TRBV6-5 to TRBJ1-4; 12 of the junction bases match TRBD1. The specimen sequenced was peripheral blood. The clonotype comes from a man between 50 and 59 years old with acute or convalescent COVID-19. The nucleotides are TGTGCCAGCAGTCCCGGGGACAGGGGGCAAGAAAAACTGTTTTTT. Translated, it reads CASSPGDRGQEKLFF.